The rows below give T cell receptor beta chains drawn from one sample of a study of T cell responses to AZD1222 COVID-19 vaccine. TCRdb keeps only in-frame clones here, not all; method: immunoSEQ multiplex PCR. The sample includes over 100,000 clones, roughly 90% of them seen just once. Here the sequenced sample was peripheral blood, taken on day 0 of AZD1222 vaccination. These receptors originate from an adult in good health. Each CDR3 is given with its conserved first and last residue. Fields, in order: clone size, J gene, D gene, V gene, CDR3 protein, CDR3 DNA. The D gene is left open where the match is weak. Where a row states a size, it is once, few, many or the class of an expanded clone; other rows omit it.

-	TRBJ2-3	TRBD2	TRBV20-1	CRAGATDTQYF	TGCAGAGCGGGGGCCACAGATACGCAGTATTTT
-	TRBJ1-2	-	TRBV7-9	CASSPVLEGYTF	TGTGCCAGCAGCCCTGTTCTGGAAGGCTACACCTTC
-	TRBJ2-3	TRBD2	TRBV5-1	CASSWSGGARDTQYF	TGCGCCAGCAGCTGGAGCGGGGGGGCCAGGGATACGCAGTATTTT
once	TRBJ1-2	-	TRBV5-1	CASSLGGAYGYTF	TGCGCCAGCAGCTTGGGGGGAGCCTATGGCTACACCTTC
-	TRBJ1-3	-	TRBV6-5	CASSPVEGRHTIYF	TGTGCCAGCAGTCCTGTGGAGGGTCGGCACACCATATATTTT
-	TRBJ1-5	-	TRBV6-5	CASSYSGEGEQPQHF	TGTGCCAGCAGTTACTCGGGTGAGGGTGAGCAGCCCCAGCATTTT
-	TRBJ2-5	-	TRBV29-1	CSGDPGLQKETQYF	TGCAGCGGGGACCCGGGACTCCAAAAAGAGACCCAGTACTTC
-	TRBJ2-2	-	TRBV7-2	CASSLYRGPGELFF	TGTGCCAGCAGCTTATATCGGGGACCCGGGGAGCTGTTTTTT
once	TRBJ1-1	-	TRBV2	CASSEYRASTEAFF	TGTGCCAGCAGTGAATACAGGGCCAGCACTGAAGCTTTCTTT
-	TRBJ2-4	TRBD2	TRBV18	CASSPGTGGNIQYF	TGTGCCAGCTCACCTGGGACGGGGGGAAACATTCAGTACTTC
-	TRBJ2-7	-	TRBV12-5	CAGLKHLSSYEQYF	TGTGCTGGCCTCAAGCACTTGAGCTCCTACGAGCAGTACTTC
-	TRBJ1-2	-	TRBV5-6	CASSLNAGGADGYTF	TGTGCCAGCAGCTTAAATGCTGGGGGGGCGGATGGCTACACCTTC
-	TRBJ1-2	-	TRBV7-2	CASSLVTGDFGGYTF	TGTGCCAGCAGCTTAGTTACAGGAGACTTCGGTGGCTACACCTTC
many	TRBJ2-7	TRBD1	TRBV3-1/TRBV3-2	CASSSGRDRDNEQYF	TGTGCCAGCAGCTCAGGCCGGGACAGGGACAACGAGCAGTACTTC
-	TRBJ1-6	-	TRBV6-5	CASRGSYNSPLHF	TGTGCCAGCAGAGGGTCCTATAATTCACCCCTCCACTTT
-	TRBJ1-5	-	TRBV5-1	CASSWAGAADQPQHF	TGCGCCAGCAGCTGGGCAGGGGCGGCGGATCAGCCCCAGCATTTT
-	TRBJ1-3	-	TRBV10-3	CAISGLRRVYSGNTIYF	TGTGCCATCAGTGGCTTAAGGAGGGTATACTCTGGAAACACCATATATTTT
once	TRBJ2-7	TRBD1	TRBV27	CASSLTGVSSYEQYF	TGTGCCAGCAGCCTGACAGGGGTCAGCTCCTACGAGCAGTACTTC
-	TRBJ1-3	-	TRBV4-1	CASSHPLRLLNSGNTIYF	TGCGCCAGCAGCCACCCTTTGCGACTCCTGAACTCTGGAAACACCATATATTTT
-	TRBJ1-3	-	TRBV5-1	CASSLEGITGNTIYF	TGCGCCAGCAGCTTGGAAGGGATAACTGGAAACACCATATATTTT
few	TRBJ1-2	-	TRBV4-1	CASSQDGNNYGYTF	TGCGCCAGCAGCCAAGATGGGAATAACTATGGCTACACCTTC
once	TRBJ1-6	-	TRBV19	CASRIESSYNSPLHF	TGTGCCAGTAGAATAGAGAGCTCCTATAATTCACCCCTCCACTTT
few	TRBJ1-5	TRBD1	TRBV2	CASRLYRGIPQHF	TGTGCCAGCAGGCTTTACAGGGGCATCCCCCAGCATTTT
-	TRBJ1-1	-	TRBV12-3/TRBV12-4	CASSWTSTPGAFF	TGTGCCAGCAGTTGGACCTCAACACCCGGGGCTTTCTTT